The 30 T cell receptor beta chains presented below share a single source sample, sequenced in a study of cytomegalovirus exposure and HLA in healthy donors. The table came from immunoSEQ multiplex PCR; TCRdb's copy has only in-frame clones and leaves some out. The table shows about 120,000 clones, with roughly 95% occurring only once. The sequencing input was PBMCs. These receptors were taken from a man younger than 30 in good health and CMV-seronegative.

The chain combines TRBV9 with TRBJ1-2; tentatively, D is TRBD1 (5 bases). The CDR3 loop spans 13 amino acids. Trimming removed 3 bases from V and 10 bases from J, with 16 bases in between. Per the germline V gene, CDR1 is SGDLS and CDR2 is YYNGEE. The CDR3 DNA reads as TGTGCCAGCAGCGCCGGGGGAGGTTACGACTACACCTTC. Protein product: CASSAGGGYDYTF.

The chain combines TRBV6-5 with TRBJ2-5; possibly TRBD2 for D (5 bases). This CDR3 has 14 amino acids. V was cut by 0 bases and J by 7 bases, with 12 bases left in between. The germline V gene has CDR1 MNHEY and CDR2 SVGAGI. The CDR3 DNA reads TGTGCCAGCAGTTACTCTGGGAGATTCGGGACCCAGTACTTC. The encoded protein is CASSYSGRFGTQYF.

The chain is built from TRBV5-6 and TRBJ2-1, with 9 nucleotides matching TRBD2. The germline gives CDR1 SGHDT, CDR2 YYEEEE. V lost 2 bases, J lost 4 bases, and 7 bases stayed unmatched. CDR3 size: 16 residues. DNA of the CDR3: TGTGCCAGCAGCTTTCGGGCGGGAGGGCCGTACAATGAGCAGTTCTTC. Protein product: CASSFRAGGPYNEQFF.

This clone occurred a few times. This sequence joins TRBV5-1 and TRBJ2-7; D might be TRBD1 (6 bases). This CDR3 has 13 amino acids. The V end lost 5 bases, the J end lost 3 bases, and 12 bases lay between the germline ends. Germline V gene lookup returns CDR1 SGHRS and CDR2 YFSETQ. The DNA of the CDR3 is TGCGCCAGCAGACAGGGTTTTGGCTACGAGCAGTACTTC. Translating it yields CASRQGFGYEQYF. Full variable domain (rest looked up from reference TRBV5-1 and TRBJ2-7): KAGVTQTPRYLIKTRGQQVTLSCSPISGHRSVSWYQQTPGQGLQFLFEYFSETQRNKGNFPGRFSGRQFSNSRSEMNVSTLELGDSALYLCASRQGFGYEQYFGPGTRLTVT.

This chain uses TRBV30 with TRBJ1-1; a possible D gene is TRBD1 (5 bases). From germline, CDR1 is GTSNPN and CDR2 SVGIG (reference sequence). This CDR3 contains 14 residues. Deletions cut 0 bases from V and 2 bases from J, with 10 bases between. CDR3 region: CAWSVGRGNTEAFF. In nucleotides, the CDR3 is TGTGCCTGGAGTGTAGGAAGGGGTAACACTGAAGCTTTCTTT.

The gene calls are TRBV6-4 and TRBJ2-7; 8 bases line up with TRBD1. CDR1 is MRHNA and CDR2 is SNTAGT in the germline V gene. This CDR3 is 14 amino acids long. The junction had 7 bases not matched to a gene; V was cut back by 5 bases and J by 4 bases. CDR3 in DNA: TGTGCCAGCAGTCCGGACAGGGAGATATACGAGCAGTACTTC. Translated: CASSPDREIYEQYF.

The CDR3 nucleotides read TGTGCCAGCAGCGTAGCTCACATGGACAGGGAGTTTTCTGGGGCCAACGTCCTGACTTTC. Protein product: CASSVAHMDREFSGANVLTF. The rearrangement joins TRBV9 to TRBJ2-6; 8 nucleotides agree with TRBD1. J was trimmed by 1 base and V by 0 bases; bases with no gene match: 12. The CDR3 is made up of 20 amino acids. Germline V CDR1 and CDR2: SGDLS, YYNGEE.

This chain joins TRBV11-3 and TRBJ2-3, with D possibly being TRBD2 (6 bases). Germline V lookup: CDR1 SGHNT, CDR2 YENEEA. V lost 5 bases and J lost 2, with 14 bases in between. This CDR3 has 15 amino acids. CDR3 sequence (DNA): TGTGCCAGCAGCCCATATGGGGGACTCACAGATACGCAGTATTTT. This gives the protein CASSPYGGLTDTQYF.

The genes are TRBV28 and TRBJ2-7; 9 bases map to TRBD2. From germline, CDR1 is MDHEN and CDR2 SYDVKM. The length of the CDR3 is 15 residues. V lost 4 bases, J lost 5 bases, and 9 bases stayed unmatched. DNA of the CDR3: TGTGCCAGCAGTTCCAGCGCACTAGCGGGCCACGAGCAGTACTTC. Translating gives CASSSSALAGHEQYF.

This rearrangement joins TRBV6-5 to TRBJ1-2; TRBD1 agrees at 7 bases. V lost 6 bases and J lost 4; bases outside the gene matches: 5. This CDR3 comprises 13 residues. Germline V lookup: CDR1 MNHEY, CDR2 SVGAGI. CDR3 amino acids: CASSRQGPYGYTF. DNA for the CDR3: TGTGCCAGCAGCCGACAGGGACCCTATGGCTACACCTTC.

V and J are TRBV6-5 and TRBJ2-7; 8 bases are a match to TRBD2. The ends lost 2 bases at V and 3 bases at J; junction bases unmatched: 3. The CDR3 sequence is 14 residues long. CDR1 is MNHEY and CDR2 is SVGAGI in the germline V gene. This CDR3 is CASSYDSGSYEQYF. The CDR3 region has the DNA TGTGCCAGCAGTTACGACAGCGGGAGCTACGAGCAGTACTTC.

The CDR3 sequence is CASSRDRGRTEAFF. The CDR3 DNA reads TGTGCCAGCAGCCGCGACAGGGGGAGGACTGAAGCTTTCTTT. This chain joins TRBV5-4 and TRBJ1-1; 9 nucleotides match TRBD1. There are 14 residues in the CDR3. Germline V lookup: CDR1 SGHNT, CDR2 YYREEE (reference sequence). J gave up 5 bases and V 4 bases, and 6 bases lay outside the gene matches.

V usage is TRBV5-1 and J usage is TRBJ1-2; 7 nucleotides line up with TRBD1. Germline CDR1 SGHRS, CDR2 YFSETQ. There are 17 residues in the CDR3. The V segment lost 4 bases and the J segment 8 bases; nucleotides outside the gene matches: 20. CDR3 nucleotides: TGCGCCAGCAGCCCGACTTGGGGGACAGTCTTTATGGGAGGCTACACCTTC. Residues: CASSPTWGTVFMGGYTF.

The sample holds one count of this clone. V gene TRBV7-9 combines with J gene TRBJ2-1, with TRBD2 matching 10 bases. The CDR3 covers 16 residues. Germline CDR1 and CDR2: SEHNR and FQNEAQ (reference sequence). The V and J ends lost 1 base and 0 bases, in that order; junction bases with no gene match: 0. The CDR3 nucleotides are TGTGCCAGCAGCTTAGGACTAGCGGGCTCCTACAATGAGCAGTTCTTC. Translation: CASSLGLAGSYNEQFF.

V gene TRBV19 combines with J gene TRBJ1-2; D remains ambiguous. The CDR3 contains 14 residues. Trimming removed 2 bases from V and 3 bases from J, with 10 bases in between. Germline CDR1 and CDR2: LNHDA and SQIVND (reference sequence). The DNA of the CDR3 is TGTGCCAGTAGTATATGGCCGGGATACTATGGCTACACCTTC. The encoded protein is CASSIWPGYYGYTF. Based on the CDR3 plus reference TRBV19 and TRBJ1-2, the full variable domain is DGGITQSPKYLFRKEGQNVTLSCEQNLNHDAMYWYRQDPGQGLRLIYYSQIVNDFQKGDIAEGYSVSREKKESFPLTVTSAQKNPTAFYLCASSIWPGYYGYTFGSGTRLTVV.

The V and J genes are TRBV6-5 and TRBJ2-7; TRBD2 might be the D (5 bases). Germline CDR1 reads MNHEY; CDR2 reads SVGAGI. The CDR3 runs 16 residues. The V end lost 4 bases, the J end lost 9 bases, and 25 bases lay between the germline ends. The CDR3: CASSWGSATSPTWQYF. CDR3 DNA: TGTGCCAGCAGTTGGGGTAGCGCGACCTCCCCGACTTGGCAGTACTTC.

This chain joins TRBV29-1 and TRBJ2-1, with TRBD2 matching 10 bases. CDR3 length: 15 amino acids. J gave up 3 bases and V 7 bases, and 9 bases lay outside the gene matches. Germline V lookup: CDR1 SQVTM, CDR2 ANQGSEA. The CDR3: CSAERRTSGYNEQFF. The DNA of the CDR3 is TGCAGCGCCGAAAGGAGGACTAGCGGCTACAATGAGCAGTTCTTC.

The J gene is TRBJ2-3, the V gene TRBV9; 7 positions agree with TRBD2. Unmatched junction bases numbered 7, after V lost 4 bases and J lost 2 bases. The CDR3 spans 15 residues. Germline CDR1 reads SGDLS; CDR2 reads YYNGEE. The DNA for the CDR3 is TGTGCCAGCAGCCCCGGGGGAGGGGCCACAGATACGCAGTATTTT. Protein product: CASSPGGGATDTQYF.

This chain uses TRBV10-2 with TRBJ2-7, with 10 nucleotides matching TRBD2. V was clipped by 3 bases and J by 4 bases; unmatched bases: 3. Looked up from germline, CDR1 is WSHSY and CDR2 is SAAADI. The CDR3 length is 14 residues. CDR3 sequence (DNA): TGCGCCAGCAGTGACCCGGGACTAGCGTACGAGCAGTACTTC. Residues: CASSDPGLAYEQYF.

The chain is built from TRBV11-3 and TRBJ1-1, with TRBD1 matching 10 bases. CDR3 length equals 14 residues. Germline CDR1 and CDR2: SGHNT and YENEEA. V gave up 5 bases and J gave up 6 bases; unmatched junction bases: 6. Here the CDR3 DNA reads TGTGCCAGCAGCGAGCGACAGGGGGCTGCTGAAGCTTTCTTT. Translation: CASSERQGAAEAFF.

V usage is TRBV30 and J usage is TRBJ1-2, with 9 bases identical to TRBD1. The germline gives CDR1 GTSNPN, CDR2 SVGIG (reference sequence). There are 13 residues in the CDR3. The trim removed 5 bases at V and 8 bases at J, leaving 9 bases unmatched. CDR3: CAWGPGQGGGYTF. CDR3 in DNA: TGTGCCTGGGGACCGGGACAGGGTGGAGGCTACACCTTC.

Remarks on this clone: The junction departs from the called germline gene at one end, perhaps through a read error. CDR3 sequence: CASNLDTGYNEQFF. The DNA of the CDR3 is TGTGCCAGCAACTTAGATACGGGTTACAATGAGCAGTTCTTC. The chain employs TRBV7-2 and TRBJ2-1; no firm D call. The CDR3 runs 14 residues. Germline V gene lookup returns CDR1 SGHTA and CDR2 FQGNSA.

This chain joins TRBV5-6 and TRBJ1-1, with D perhaps matching TRBD1 (5 bases). The CDR3 sequence is 17 residues long. V lost 0 bases and J 3 bases, leaving 18 bases between the germline ends. The germline gives CDR1 SGHDT, CDR2 YYEEEE. CDR3 bases: TGTGCCAGCAGCTTGGATTACGCAGGGTCTTGGGACACTGAAGCTTTCTTT. Translated, it gives CASSLDYAGSWDTEAFF.

The V and J genes are TRBV5-1 and TRBJ2-3, with 9 bases lining up with TRBD1. V lost 0 bases to trimming and J lost 2 bases; unmatched junction nucleotides: 4. This CDR3 comprises 16 residues. Germline V CDR1 and CDR2: SGHRS, YFSETQ. CDR3 in DNA: TGCGCCAGCAGCTTGGACGGGACAGGGAACACAGATACGCAGTATTTT. This encodes CASSLDGTGNTDTQYF. Filled out from reference TRBV5-1 and TRBJ2-3, the complete variable domain reads KAGVTQTPRYLIKTRGQQVTLSCSPISGHRSVSWYQQTPGQGLQFLFEYFSETQRNKGNFPGRFSGRQFSNSRSEMNVSTLELGDSALYLCASSLDGTGNTDTQYFGPGTRLTVL.

CDR3 DNA sequence: TGTGCCTGGAGCCTGGGGGGGTCTAGCACAGATACGCAGTATTTT. Its protein is CAWSLGGSSTDTQYF. The chain is built from TRBV30 and TRBJ2-3; 7 bases match TRBD2. Trimming at V came to 3 bases and at J to 0 bases, leaving 6 bases not matched to a gene. This CDR3 has 15 amino acids. CDR1 is GTSNPN, CDR2 SVGIG, per germline (reference sequence).

The chain joins TRBV7-9 to TRBJ1-2; 8 nucleotides agree with TRBD1. The V gene end was trimmed by 3 bases and the J gene end by 8 bases; junction bases not matched to a gene: 5. The germline V gene has CDR1 SEHNR and CDR2 FQNEAQ (reference sequence). The CDR3 length is 13 residues. The CDR3 DNA follows: TGTGCCAGCAGCTTCCAGGGGGCCCGGGGCTACACCTTC. Protein sequence: CASSFQGARGYTF.

The V and J genes are TRBV28 and TRBJ1-2; 8 nucleotides match TRBD1. The germline CDR1 and CDR2 sequences are MDHEN and SYDVKM. CDR3 size: 14 residues. The junction had 11 bases not matched to a gene; V was cut back by 6 bases and J by 8 bases. The CDR3 nucleotides read TGTGCCAGCAGCCCCAGACAGGGGATGAGAGGCTACACCTTC. This translates into CASSPRQGMRGYTF.

V is TRBV4-1 and J is TRBJ2-5; D is unclear. The CDR3 is 13 amino acids. The V gene lost 1 base and the J gene lost 1 base, with 4 bases spanning the gap. The V gene's germline CDR1 is MGHRA and CDR2 YSYEKL. The chain's CDR3 is CASSQGAQETQYF. In DNA, the CDR3 is TGCGCCAGCAGCCAAGGGGCCCAAGAGACCCAGTACTTC.

The gene calls are TRBV7-9 and TRBJ1-4; D unclear. With 5 bases removed from V and 3 bases from J, the gap between germline ends came to 13 bases. CDR1 and CDR2 from the germline V gene are SEHNR and FQNEAQ (reference sequence). The CDR3 runs 15 residues. DNA for the CDR3: TGTGCCAGCAGCATAACCACCGACTCTAATGAAAAACTGTTTTTT. Translated: CASSITTDSNEKLFF.

The V gene is TRBV7-9, the J gene TRBJ1-2; TRBD1 matches at 8 bases. Germline V gives CDR1 SEHNR, CDR2 FQNEAQ (reference sequence). CDR3 length: 12 residues. J was trimmed by 8 bases and V by 5 bases; bases with no gene match: 4. CDR3 sequence: CASSPGTGGYTF. The CDR3 nucleotides read TGTGCCAGCAGCCCAGGGACAGGCGGCTACACCTTC.